Sequencing of this T cell receptor beta chain was carried out in a study of blood T cell repertoires in COVID-19. The count of this clone is one. V dropped 4 bases and J dropped 4 bases, with 5 bases sitting between them. The CDR3 consists of 13 residues. Germline values: CDR1 SNHLY, CDR2 FYNNEI. Libraries were prepared by immunoSEQ multiplex PCR; TCRdb keeps only in-frame clonotypes and omits some of them. The table has 45,000 to 65,000 clones, about four fifths seen once. This sequence joins TRBV2 and TRBJ1-6; D uncertain. The sample was peripheral blood. The sequence derives from a woman aged 60 to 75 with acute or convalescent COVID-19. DNA of the CDR3: TGTGCCAGCAGTGTGAGGTATAATTCACCCCTCCACTTT. This translates into CASSVRYNSPLHF.